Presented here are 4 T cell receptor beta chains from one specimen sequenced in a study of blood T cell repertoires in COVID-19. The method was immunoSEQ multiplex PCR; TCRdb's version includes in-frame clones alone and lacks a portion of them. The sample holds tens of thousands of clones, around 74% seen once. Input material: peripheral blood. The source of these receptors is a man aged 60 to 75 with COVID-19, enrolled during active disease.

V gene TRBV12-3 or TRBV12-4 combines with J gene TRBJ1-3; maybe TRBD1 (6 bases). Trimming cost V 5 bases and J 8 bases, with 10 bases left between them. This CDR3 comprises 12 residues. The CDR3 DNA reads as TGTGCCAGCAGTCAACAGGGAGACACCATATATTTT. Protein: CASSQQGDTIYF.

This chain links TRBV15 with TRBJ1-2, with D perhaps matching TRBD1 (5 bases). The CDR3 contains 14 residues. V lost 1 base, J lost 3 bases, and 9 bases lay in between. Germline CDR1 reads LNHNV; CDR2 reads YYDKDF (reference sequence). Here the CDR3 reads CATSRGRGDYGYTF. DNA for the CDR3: TGTGCCACCAGCAGAGGGCGGGGGGACTATGGCTACACCTTC.

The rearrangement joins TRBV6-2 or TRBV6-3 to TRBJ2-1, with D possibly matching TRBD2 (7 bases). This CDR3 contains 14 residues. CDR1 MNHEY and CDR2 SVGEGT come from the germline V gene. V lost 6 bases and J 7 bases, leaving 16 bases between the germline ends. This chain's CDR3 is CASSPAKGGNEQFF. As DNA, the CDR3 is TGTGCCAGCAGCCCGGCCAAGGGGGGGAATGAGCAGTTCTTC.

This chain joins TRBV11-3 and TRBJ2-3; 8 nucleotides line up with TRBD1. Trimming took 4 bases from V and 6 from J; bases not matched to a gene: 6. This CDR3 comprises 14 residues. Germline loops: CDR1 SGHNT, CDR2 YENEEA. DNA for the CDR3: TGTGCCAGCAGCTCACAGGGGGAGGTTGATACGCAGTATTTT. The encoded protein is CASSSQGEVDTQYF.